Listed here is a single T cell receptor (beta chain). This entry is derived from a study of T-cell memory formation after mild COVID-19. TCRdb redid the calling of the 5' RACE reads with MiXCR, one entry per CDR3 protein. In the table there are 150,000 to 200,000 distinct CDR3 sequences, about 28% of which are singletons. The receptor's source is an adult woman who had mild COVID-19 (a few samples of this study predate the infection). Cell type and time point are not known. Sequencing used PBMCs or a T cell subset sorted from them (not recorded which).

DNA for the CDR3: TGCAGTGCTAGGAGCTTCGGTCAGCCCCAGCATTTT. As protein: CSARSFGQPQHF. The chain recombines TRBV20-1 with TRBJ1-5; D gene unclear. This CDR3 contains 12 residues. The germline gives CDR1 DFQATT, CDR2 SNEGSKA (reference sequence). Deletions cut 3 bases from V and 6 bases from J, with 9 bases between.